These 14 T cell receptor beta chains originate from one sample sequenced in a study of blood T cell repertoires in COVID-19. The method was immunoSEQ multiplex PCR; TCRdb's version includes in-frame clones alone and lacks a portion of them. This table has about 230,000 clones, more than 75% appearing once. Sequences were obtained from peripheral blood. The receptor source for this set is a man aged 50-59 years with COVID-19, enrolled during active disease.

This clone was seen just once. CDR3 residues: CASSWGQVSYEQYF. DNA for the CDR3: TGTGCCAGCAGCTGGGGACAGGTCTCCTACGAGCAGTACTTC. V and J are TRBV5-6 and TRBJ2-7; 8 positions agree with TRBD1. CDR3 length equals 14 residues. The junction had 2 bases not matched to a gene; V was cut back by 3 bases and J by 0 bases. CDR1 and CDR2 from the germline V gene are SGHDT and YYEEEE. The variable domain in full, with the rest retrieved from reference TRBV5-6 and TRBJ2-7, is DAGVTQSPTHLIKTRGQQVTLRCSPKSGHDTVSWYQQALGQGPQFIFQYYEEEERQRGNFPDRFSGHQFPNYSSELNVNALLLGDSALYLCASSWGQVSYEQYFGPGTRLTVT.

J is TRBJ1-4 and V is TRBV6-1, with D possibly matching TRBD1 (6 bases). Germline CDR1 reads MNHNS; CDR2 reads SASEGT. The V end lost 3 bases, the J end lost 5 bases, and 10 bases lay between the germline ends. The CDR3 has 14 residues. The CDR3 is CASSETGRNEKLFF. In DNA, the CDR3 is TGTGCCAGCAGTGAGACAGGCCGAAATGAAAAACTGTTTTTT.

V usage is TRBV5-5 and J usage is TRBJ2-1; the match to TRBD1 covers 8 bases. CDR3 length: 16 amino acids. Trimming at V came to 2 bases and at J to 3 bases, leaving 7 bases not matched to a gene. Germline values: CDR1 SGHKS, CDR2 YYEKEE (reference sequence). CDR3 sequence (DNA): TGTGCCAGCAGCTTAACCGGGACAGGACTCTACAATGAGCAGTTCTTC. The encoded protein is CASSLTGTGLYNEQFF.

V usage is TRBV27 and J usage is TRBJ2-1; 10 nucleotides align to TRBD1. Per the germline V gene, CDR1 is MNHEY and CDR2 is SMNVEV (reference sequence). J gave up 9 bases and V 2 bases, and 13 bases lay outside the gene matches. This CDR3 is built from 17 residues. CDR3 DNA: TGTGCCAGCAGTTTAAAGGGGACAGGGGACGTTTTGGGTGAGCAGTTCTTC. Its protein product is CASSLKGTGDVLGEQFF.

This clone was detected only a few times. This chain joins TRBV9 and TRBJ1-2, with a possible D match to TRBD1 (6 bases). V gave up 0 bases and J gave up 3 bases, with 12 bases separating them. This CDR3 comprises 15 residues. CDR1 SGDLS and CDR2 YYNGEE come from the germline V gene. The CDR3 region has the DNA TGTGCCAGCAGCGTAGCCGACAGGTTCGACTATGGCTACACCTTC. It yields the protein CASSVADRFDYGYTF.

The V gene is TRBV7-2, the J gene TRBJ1-5, with D possibly matching TRBD1 (6 bases). CDR1 is SGHTA, CDR2 FQGNSA, per germline. CDR3 size: 14 residues. V was cut by 4 bases and J by 6 bases, with 13 bases left in between. The CDR3 DNA reads TGTGCCAGCAGCTCTCAGGGAGGGGGTCAGCCCCAGCATTTT. Translation gives CASSSQGGGQPQHF. Full variable domain (remainder filled in from reference TRBV7-2 and TRBJ1-5): GAGVSQSPSNKVTEKGKDVELRCDPISGHTALYWYRQSLGQGLEFLIYFQGNSAPDKSGLPSDRFSAERTGGSVSTLTIQRTQQEDSAVYLCASSSQGGGQPQHFGDGTRLSIL.

A few counts support this clone. The chain has TRBV20-1 and TRBJ2-7; 10 bases are a match to TRBD2. V lost 3 bases and J lost 0; bases outside the gene matches: 8. Germline V gives CDR1 DFQATT, CDR2 SNEGSKA (reference sequence). This CDR3 contains 16 residues. CDR3 coding DNA: TGCAGTGCTAGTCCCGGACTAGCGGTGGACTCCTACGAGCAGTACTTC. Amino acids: CSASPGLAVDSYEQYF.

The chain links TRBV2 to TRBJ1-5; D possibly corresponds to TRBD1 (5 bases). This CDR3 comprises 15 residues. V was cut by 6 bases and J by 0 bases, with 12 bases left in between. CDR1 SNHLY and CDR2 FYNNEI come from the germline V gene. The CDR3 DNA is TGTGCCAGCAGCCCTCGGGGGGTTAGCAATCAGCCCCAGCATTTT. It specifies CASSPRGVSNQPQHF.

The V and J genes are TRBV19 and TRBJ2-7, with 13 bases fitting TRBD2. The CDR3 consists of 16 residues. The V segment lost 1 base and the J segment 3 bases; nucleotides outside the gene matches: 3. Germline lookup yields CDR1 LNHDA and CDR2 SQIVND (reference sequence). CDR3 in amino acids: CASSIAGTSGIYEQYF. In nucleotides, the CDR3 is TGTGCCAGTAGTATAGCCGGGACTAGCGGGATCTACGAGCAGTACTTC.

The chain joins TRBV29-1 to TRBJ1-1, with 9 bases identical to TRBD1. CDR3 size: 13 residues. Germline V gene data show CDR1 as SQVTM and CDR2 as ANQGSEA. The trim removed 7 bases at V and 3 bases at J, leaving 6 bases unmatched. CDR3 sequence reads: CSATGGTYTEAFF. The DNA for the CDR3 is TGCAGCGCCACAGGGGGCACGTACACTGAAGCTTTCTTT.

This chain links TRBV10-3 with TRBJ2-1; D is unresolved. Germline V CDR1 and CDR2: ENHRY, SYGVKD. CDR3 length equals 11 residues. Deletions cut 3 bases from V and 8 bases from J, with 5 bases between. In DNA, the CDR3 is TGTGCCATCAGTGAACGCGATGAGCAGTTCTTC. Its protein product is CAISERDEQFF.

This clone was found a few times. The chain employs TRBV21-1 and TRBJ2-2; TRBD1, the D gene given by the table, was not confirmed from the DNA. TRBV21-1 represents a pseudogene. The CDR3 sequence is 17 residues long. The CDR3 protein is CASSYLQGAMDTGELFF. CDR3 coding DNA: TGTGCCAGCAGCTACCTACAGGGGGCTATGGACACCGGGGAGCTGTTTTTT.

The chain has TRBV7-8 and TRBJ2-7, with 9 bases aligning to TRBD1. Germline V gene data show CDR1 as SGHVS and CDR2 as FQNEAQ. J lost 2 bases, V lost 4 bases, and 21 bases had no gene match. The CDR3 has 20 amino acids. Here the CDR3 DNA reads TGTGCCAGCAGCTCTAGTAGGGTCCGGGACAGGGTCTTTCCAACCTACGAGCAGTACTTC. Residues: CASSSSRVRDRVFPTYEQYF. Combining the CDR3 with reference TRBV7-8 and TRBJ2-7 gives the whole variable domain GAGVSQSPRYKVAKRGQDVALRCDPISGHVSLFWYQQALGQGPEFLTYFQNEAQLDKSGLPSDRFFAERPEGSVSTLKIQRTQQEDSAVYLCASSSSRVRDRVFPTYEQYFGPGTRLTVT.

The chain couples TRBV5-6 to TRBJ1-5; tentative D call: TRBD1 (6 bases). Trimming took off 2 bases at V and 0 bases at J, with 9 bases between the two ends. This CDR3 has 15 residues. Per the germline V gene, CDR1 is SGHDT and CDR2 is YYEEEE. The CDR3 DNA reads TGTGCCAGCAGCTTAGGACAGAATAGCAATCAGCCCCAGCATTTT. Residues: CASSLGQNSNQPQHF.